The clone carrying this T cell receptor (beta chain) showed up many times. Antigen specificity is unknown. The sample comes from a study of T cells in Graves' hyperthyroidism and ophthalmopathy. About the study: Peripheral blood draws took place at initial diagnosis, ahead of any treatment. The study, taken as a whole, reports: In the blood, most expanded thyroid clonotypes above 0.001 appeared as well.

V was trimmed by 1 base and J by 7 bases, leaving 11 bases between them. CDR3 length: 13 residues. Germline loops: CDR1 DFQATT, CDR2 SNEGSKA (reference sequence). RNA transcripts provided the source from which TCR beta CDR3 regions were amplified. HTBI primers were used for first-round RT-PCR of the TCR CDR3. TCRdb called the multiplex PCR reads again in MiXCR, with one record for every CDR3 protein. The table records over 700,000 distinct CDR3 sequences, roughly a sixth of them present only once. V and J are TRBV20-1 and TRBJ1-5; D uncertain. This clonotype originated in a woman aged 45-65 years with Graves' hyperthyroidism that later progressed to Graves' ophthalmopathy. Source material: blood. The CDR3 DNA is TGCAGTGCTAGAGTTGGCGTGATCCAGCCCCAGCATTTT. It translates to CSARVGVIQPQHF.